What follows describes a single T cell receptor beta chain. The antigen remains undetermined. These data originate in a study of shared clonotypes between healthy human individuals. Whole-study context: The plates for each donor numbered three CD4 naive, three CD4 memory, two CD8 naive and one CD8 memory. Study-level findings and limits: Sequencing of the sorted subsets was shown by rarefaction to be incomplete despite large depth.

The genomic DNA of each subset was split evenly across several immunoSEQ plates. The method was immunoSEQ multiplex PCR; TCRdb's version includes in-frame clones alone and lacks a portion of them. In the table there are approximately 240,000 clones, 60% to 70% of which are singletons. This CDR3 has 15 residues. The V gene lost 7 bases and the J gene lost 1 base, with 17 bases spanning the gap. Germline loops: CDR1 SGHRS, CDR2 YFSETQ. The sequence derives from a man aged 25 to 40 in good health. V is TRBV5-1 and J is TRBJ2-5; D ambiguous. The sample was memory CD4+ T cells sorted from blood. The subset was: CD45RA-negative fraction. As DNA, the CDR3 is TGCGCCAGCGAAGTAGGGTTGGGTAGCCAAGAGACCCAGTACTTC. Translated: CASEVGLGSQETQYF.